This T cell receptor (beta chain) emerged from a study of shared clonotypes between healthy human individuals. Turning to the study itself: The people who gave samples were a couple of women and a few men aged 18 to 49.

Libraries were prepared by immunoSEQ multiplex PCR; TCRdb keeps only in-frame clonotypes and omits some of them. The sample shows approximately 240,000 clones, about 65% of them seen only once. The clonotype originates from a man aged 25 to 40 in good health. The sequenced sample was memory CD4+ T cells sorted from blood. The subset here: CD45RA-negative fraction.

CDR3 residues: CSAVPLGQPNTEAFF. Here the CDR3 DNA reads TGCAGCGCTGTCCCCCTGGGACAGCCGAACACTGAAGCTTTCTTT. This rearrangement joins TRBV29-1 to TRBJ1-1; 7 bases align to TRBD1. The CDR3 length is 15 residues. V was pared by 7 bases and J by 1 base, with 12 bases of the junction left unmatched. From germline, CDR1 is SQVTM and CDR2 ANQGSEA.